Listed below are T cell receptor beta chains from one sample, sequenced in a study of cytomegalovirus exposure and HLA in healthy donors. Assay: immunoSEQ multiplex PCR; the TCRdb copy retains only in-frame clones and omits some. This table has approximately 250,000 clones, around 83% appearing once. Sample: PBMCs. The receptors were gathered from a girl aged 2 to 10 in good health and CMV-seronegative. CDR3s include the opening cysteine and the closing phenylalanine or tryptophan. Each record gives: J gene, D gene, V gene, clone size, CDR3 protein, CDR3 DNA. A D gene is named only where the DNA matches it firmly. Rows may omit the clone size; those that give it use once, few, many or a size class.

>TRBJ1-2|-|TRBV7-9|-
CASSLVRVEDYGYTF
TGTGCCAGCAGCTTAGTCCGGGTAGAGGACTATGGCTACACCTTC
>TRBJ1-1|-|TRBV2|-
CASSSEGKVSTEAFF
TGTGCCAGCAGTTCGGAGGGGAAGGTCTCAACTGAAGCTTTCTTT
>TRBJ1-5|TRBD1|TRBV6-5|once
CASSYGQGSNQPQHF
TGTGCCAGCAGTTACGGACAGGGGAGCAATCAGCCCCAGCATTTT
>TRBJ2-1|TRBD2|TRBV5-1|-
CASRIQREVANYNEQFF
TGCGCCAGCAGGATCCAGCGGGAGGTCGCTAACTACAATGAGCAGTTCTTC
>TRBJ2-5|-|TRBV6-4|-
CASSAGVGETQYF
TGTGCCAGCAGCGCAGGGGTGGGAGAGACCCAGTACTTC
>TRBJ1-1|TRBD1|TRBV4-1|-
CASSHQDRGPEAFF
TGCGCCAGCAGCCACCAGGACAGGGGTCCTGAAGCTTTCTTT
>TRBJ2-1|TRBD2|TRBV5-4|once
CASSGLPATSVFNEQFF
TGTGCCAGCAGCGGACTCCCGGCGACTAGCGTATTCAATGAGCAGTTCTTC
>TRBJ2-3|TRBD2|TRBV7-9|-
CASSLALRRAGVTDTQYF
TGTGCCAGCAGCTTAGCCCTACGGCGAGCGGGGGTCACAGATACGCAGTATTTT
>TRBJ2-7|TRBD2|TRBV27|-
CASSSGGRLSYEQYF
TGTGCCAGCAGCTCCGGCGGGAGGCTCTCCTACGAGCAGTACTTC
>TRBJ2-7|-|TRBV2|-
CASSPGNLEQYF
TGTGCCAGCAGCCCCGGTAATCTCGAGCAGTACTTC
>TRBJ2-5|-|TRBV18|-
CASSPIRALRETQYF
TGTGCCAGCTCACCGATCAGGGCGCTAAGGGAGACCCAGTACTTC
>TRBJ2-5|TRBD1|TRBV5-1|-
CASSLEGTGVETQYF
TGCGCCAGCAGCTTGGAGGGGACAGGGGTGGAGACCCAGTACTTC
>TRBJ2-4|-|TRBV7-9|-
CASSSHLTGLAKNIQYF
TGTGCCAGCAGCTCCCACCTGACAGGTCTGGCCAAAAACATTCAGTACTTC
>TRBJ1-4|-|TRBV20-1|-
CSARLNEKLFF
TGCAGTGCGCGACTTAATGAAAAACTGTTTTTT
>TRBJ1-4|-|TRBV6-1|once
CASSRTGSGNEKLFF
TGTGCCAGCAGTAGAACAGGGTCGGGAAATGAAAAACTGTTTTTT
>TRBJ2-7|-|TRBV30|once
CAWSLAGTYEQYF
TGTGCCTGGAGTCTCGCCGGGACATACGAGCAGTACTTC
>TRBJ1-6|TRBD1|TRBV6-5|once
CASRDRSSYNSPLHF
TGTGCCAGCCGGGACAGGAGCTCCTATAATTCACCCCTCCACTTT
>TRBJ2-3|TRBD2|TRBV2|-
CASSSSGGLDTQYF
TGTGCCAGCAGTTCCAGCGGGGGGTTGGATACGCAGTATTTT
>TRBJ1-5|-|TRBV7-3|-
CASSLRGGVSNQPQHF
TGTGCCAGCAGCTTACGTGGGGGGGTGAGCAATCAGCCCCAGCATTTT
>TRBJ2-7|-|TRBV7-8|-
CASSPPRPSSYEQYF
TGTGCCAGCAGCCCGCCTCGCCCGAGCTCCTACGAGCAGTACTTC
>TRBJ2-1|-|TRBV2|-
CASNRLELTYNEQFF
TGTGCCAGCAACCGACTAGAATTAACTTACAATGAGCAGTTCTTC
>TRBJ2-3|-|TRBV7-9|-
CASSLGGSGTDTQYF
TGTGCCAGCAGCTTAGGGGGTAGCGGTACAGATACGCAGTATTTT
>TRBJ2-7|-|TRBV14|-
CASSQDLARAAGEQYF
TGTGCCAGCAGCCAAGATCTCGCCCGTGCCGCGGGGGAGCAGTACTTC
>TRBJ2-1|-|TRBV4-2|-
CASSQAAGLDLNEQFF
TGTGCCAGCAGCCAAGCGGCAGGCCTTGACCTCAATGAGCAGTTCTTC
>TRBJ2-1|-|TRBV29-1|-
CSVLFSLAYNEQFF
TGCAGCGTTCTTTTCTCCCTCGCCTACAATGAGCAGTTCTTC
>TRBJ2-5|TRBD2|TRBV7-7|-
CASSPGTSGGFLETQYF
TGTGCCAGCAGCCCCGGGACTAGCGGGGGTTTTCTGGAGACCCAGTACTTC
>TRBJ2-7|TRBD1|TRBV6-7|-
CASRGDRVDYEQYF
TGTGCCAGCAGGGGGGACAGGGTGGACTACGAGCAGTACTTC
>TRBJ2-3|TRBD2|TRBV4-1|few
CASSQDGAGGISDTQYF
TGCGCCAGCAGCCAAGACGGAGCGGGGGGGATTTCGGATACGCAGTATTTT
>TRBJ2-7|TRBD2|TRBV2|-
CASSVPSGGVNEQYF
TGTGCCAGCAGTGTGCCTAGCGGGGGGGTCAACGAGCAGTACTTC
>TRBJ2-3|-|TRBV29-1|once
CSVEGHSGVTDTQYF
TGCAGCGTTGAAGGACACTCAGGGGTGACAGATACGCAGTATTTT
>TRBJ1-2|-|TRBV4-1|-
CASSQRGTLNGYTF
TGCGCCAGCAGCCAAAGGGGGACGTTGAATGGCTACACCTTC
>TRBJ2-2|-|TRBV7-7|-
CASSLEELTGELFF
TGTGCCAGCAGCTTGGAGGAACTCACCGGGGAGCTGTTTTTT
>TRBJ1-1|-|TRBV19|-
CASSIDWVRHNTEAFF
TGTGCCAGTAGTATAGATTGGGTCAGGCATAACACTGAAGCTTTCTTT
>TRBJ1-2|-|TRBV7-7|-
CASSLAGGGSYGYTF
TGTGCCAGCAGCTTAGCCGGGGGTGGGAGCTATGGCTACACCTTC
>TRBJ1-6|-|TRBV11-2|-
CASSYPRSPLHF
TGTGCCAGCAGCTATCCTCGTTCACCCCTCCACTTT
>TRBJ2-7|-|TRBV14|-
CASSRSYEQYF
TGTGCCAGCAGCCGTAGCTACGAGCAGTACTTC
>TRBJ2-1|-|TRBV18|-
CASSPGAGAYNEQFF
TGTGCCAGCTCACCCGGGGCAGGGGCGTACAATGAGCAGTTCTTC
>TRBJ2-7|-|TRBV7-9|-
CASSPTGWVNEQYF
TGTGCCAGCAGTCCAACAGGGTGGGTGAACGAGCAGTACTTC
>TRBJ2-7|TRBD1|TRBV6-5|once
CASSYTDRVVSEQYF
TGTGCCAGCAGTTACACTGACAGGGTAGTAAGCGAGCAGTACTTC
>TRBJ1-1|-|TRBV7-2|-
CASSLGPVVAEAFF
TGTGCCAGCAGCTTGGGCCCTGTGGTCGCTGAAGCTTTCTTT
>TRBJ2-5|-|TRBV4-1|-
CASSHRKIGQGSLQETQYF
TGCGCCAGCAGCCATCGTAAGATCGGGCAGGGGAGTCTCCAAGAGACCCAGTACTTC
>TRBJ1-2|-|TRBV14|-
CASSQQGGYTF
TGTGCCAGCAGCCAACAGGGAGGCTACACCTTC